This T cell receptor (beta chain) derives from a study of blood T cell repertoires in COVID-19. Study summary: Samples representing acute and convalescent COVID-19 were sourced from the United States, Italy and Spain. Sources were T cells, B-cell-depleted T cells, or PBMCs; the material itself was cDNA or gDNA.

In the authors' methods: Reference gene primer amplification gave estimated nucleated cell counts. Measured with immunoSEQ multiplex PCR; TCRdb has only the in-frame clones, and not every one. Clone size and V and J calls were adopted from that table, with D and trimming inferred from the DNA. The sample holds fewer than 65,000 clones, about 80% seen once. The CDR3 is made up of 13 amino acids. Germline V gene data show CDR1 as MNHEY and CDR2 as SMNVEV (reference sequence). V lost 5 bases, J lost 5 bases, and 6 bases stayed unmatched. The J gene is TRBJ2-7, the V gene TRBV27; TRBD1 matches at 7 bases. Sequencing was performed on peripheral blood. This clonotype was obtained from a man in his fifties or sixties with acute or convalescent COVID-19. CDR3: CASSPQGSHEQYF. The DNA for the CDR3 is TGTGCCAGCAGTCCACAGGGGTCCCACGAGCAGTACTTC.